The clone carrying this T cell receptor beta chain showed up just once. PCR primers comprised 60 Vbeta and 13 Jbeta primers. Profiled with immunoSEQ multiplex PCR; TCRdb holds only in-frame clones, not every one. The profile shows roughly 140,000 clones, approximately 79% of them singletons. This sample was included in a study of cytomegalovirus exposure and HLA in healthy donors. Germline-derived CDR1 and CDR2 are SGDLS and YYNGEE. V lost 0 bases and J lost 2, with 14 bases in between. The CDR3 consists of 17 residues. The V call is TRBV9, the J call TRBJ2-2; possible D gene TRBD2, 5 bases. Sequencing was performed on PBMCs. This clonotype was sampled from a woman between 50 and 59 years old in good health and CMV-seropositive. The CDR3 sequence is CASSVVPSGANTGELFF. The CDR3 DNA sequence: TGTGCCAGCAGCGTAGTCCCCAGCGGAGCAAACACCGGGGAGCTGTTTTTT.